These 21 T cell receptor beta chains were sequenced from one sample in a study of T cells after yellow fever vaccination. TCRdb ran MiXCR on the 5' RACE reads and lists one entry per CDR3 protein. The table includes fewer than 350,000 distinct CDR3 sequences, 3.5% to 4.5% detected once. The specimen comprised PBMCs, sampled 15 days after the yellow fever booster vaccination. These receptors all come from a man aged 18 to 30 who received the YFV17D yellow fever vaccine.

This clonotype showed up many times. The chain employs TRBV7-9 and TRBJ1-1; D is perhaps TRBD1 (6 bases). Trimming took 1 base from V and 1 from J, leaving 7 bases between them. Germline CDR1 is SEHNR and CDR2 is FQNEAQ (reference sequence). This CDR3 spans 14 amino acids. Written as DNA, the CDR3 is TGTGCCAGCAGCTTAGGACAGGCGAACACTGAAGCTTTCTTT. It yields the protein CASSLGQANTEAFF.

This clonotype showed up many times. The CDR3 coding sequence is TGTGCCAGCAGTGAAGTTGGGACAGGCGGCACAGATACGCAGTATTTT. The encoded protein is CASSEVGTGGTDTQYF. The chain joins TRBV6-1 to TRBJ2-3; 8 bases match TRBD1. Germline V gene sequence: CDR1 MNHNS, CDR2 SASEGT. The J segment lost 1 base and the V segment lost 1 base, leaving 4 bases of the junction unmatched. The CDR3 sequence is 16 residues long.

The table lists this clonotype with a few counts. The chain uses TRBV4-1 and TRBJ2-3; 7 nucleotides match TRBD2. Germline CDR1 is MGHRA and CDR2 is YSYEKL. Germline trimming cut 1 base from V and 1 base from J; bases unmatched to any gene: 8. This CDR3 has 17 amino acids. CDR3 amino acids: CASSQATGGGGTDTQYF. The CDR3 DNA sequence: TGCGCCAGCAGCCAAGCAACTGGCGGGGGAGGCACAGATACGCAGTATTTT.

This clonotype was counted many times. This rearrangement joins TRBV5-1 to TRBJ2-3, with TRBD1 as a possible D gene (5 bases). Trimming shortened V by 0 bases and J by 1 base, and 6 bases separated the two germline ends. Germline V gives CDR1 SGHRS, CDR2 YFSETQ. The length of the CDR3 is 14 residues. CDR3 bases: TGCGCCAGCAGCTTGGGCAGGGGCACAGATACGCAGTATTTT. Protein sequence: CASSLGRGTDTQYF.

This clonotype was recorded many times. The gene calls are TRBV20-1 and TRBJ1-1; 8 nucleotides line up with TRBD1. The ends lost 0 bases at V and 5 bases at J; junction bases unmatched: 8. Germline V gene lookup returns CDR1 DFQATT and CDR2 SNEGSKA (reference sequence). The CDR3 runs to 15 residues. The CDR3 protein is CSARDPGQGGTEAFF. In DNA, the CDR3 is TGCAGTGCTAGAGATCCCGGACAGGGAGGAACTGAAGCTTTCTTT.

This clonotype showed up many times. Here the CDR3 reads CASSEDRGQRETQYF. DNA for the CDR3: TGTGCCAGCAGCGAGGACAGGGGGCAGCGGGAGACCCAGTACTTC. The chain combines TRBV7-9 with TRBJ2-5, with TRBD1 matching over 11 bases. The CDR3 consists of 15 residues. V lost 5 bases to trimming and J lost 5 bases; unmatched junction nucleotides: 7. Germline loops: CDR1 SEHNR, CDR2 FQNEAQ (reference sequence).

The chain is built from TRBV5-1 and TRBJ2-7; 9 bases agree with TRBD1. J was trimmed by 5 bases and V by 0 bases; bases with no gene match: 12. The germline V gene encodes CDR1 SGHRS and CDR2 YFSETQ. The CDR3 is made up of 17 amino acids. The CDR3 nucleotides read TGCGCCAGCAGCTTGGCGTGTTCAGGACAGGGGATTAACGAGCAGTACGTC. This sequence encodes CASSLACSGQGINEQYV.

Comment on this clonotype: Its ends do not fully match the called genes, so a read error is possible. V is TRBV15 and J is TRBJ1-5; 7 positions match TRBD1. From germline, CDR1 is LNHNV and CDR2 YYDKDF (reference sequence). This CDR3 comprises 16 residues. CDR3 region: CATSRGDRESSQPQHF. The CDR3 nucleotides read TGTGCCACCAGCAGAGGCGACAGGGAGAGCAGTCAGCCCCAGCATTTT.

The chain links TRBV20-1 to TRBJ2-1, with D possibly TRBD1 on 6 matching bases. Germline V gene sequence: CDR1 DFQATT, CDR2 SNEGSKA (reference sequence). Trimming cost V 5 bases and J 2 bases, with 19 bases left between them. This CDR3 is built from 16 residues. The CDR3 DNA sequence: TGCAGTGCTCCTCCCATCGACAGGAGCACCTACAATGAGCAGTTCTTC. It codes for CSAPPIDRSTYNEQFF.

The table lists this clonotype with many counts. The chain has TRBV10-3 and TRBJ2-2; TRBD1 might be the D (6 bases). Per the germline V gene, CDR1 is ENHRY and CDR2 is SYGVKD. The V end lost 4 bases, the J end lost 5 bases, and 11 bases lay between the germline ends. The CDR3 spans 14 residues. CDR3 amino acids: CAISANRDTGELFF. CDR3 bases: TGTGCCATCAGTGCAAACAGGGATACCGGGGAGCTGTTTTTT.

J is TRBJ1-5 and V is TRBV7-9; D not certain. The CDR3 has 14 amino acids. Germline lookup yields CDR1 SEHNR and CDR2 FQNEAQ (reference sequence). V lost 3 bases and J 3 bases, leaving 9 bases between the germline ends. The CDR3 nucleotides read TGTGCCAGCAGCTTCGGGAAAACCAATCAGCCCCAGCATTTT. It is translated as CASSFGKTNQPQHF. The whole variable domain, remainder taken from reference TRBV7-9 and TRBJ1-5, is DTGVSQNPRHKITKRGQNVTFRCDPISEHNRLYWYRQTLGQGPEFLTYFQNEAQLEKSRLLSDRFSAERPKGSFSTLEIQRTEQGDSAMYLCASSFGKTNQPQHFGDGTRLSIL.

This clonotype showed up many times. This sequence joins TRBV5-1 and TRBJ2-7; 7 bases are shared with TRBD1. Germline V gene sequence: CDR1 SGHRS, CDR2 YFSETQ. The J segment lost 6 bases and the V segment lost 1 base, leaving 4 bases of the junction unmatched. CDR3 length: 13 residues. CDR3 amino acids: CASSLIAGGEQYV. CDR3 in DNA: TGCGCCAGCAGCTTGATTGCAGGGGGCGAGCAGTACGTC.

V and J are TRBV12-3 or TRBV12-4 and TRBJ2-2; D assignment may be TRBD1 or TRBD2 (5 bases each). V shed 5 bases and J shed 7 bases, with 14 bases lying between them. CDR3 size: 14 residues. The DNA of the CDR3 is TGTGCCAGCAGTAGGGCCGTGGGGGACGGGGAGCTGTTTTTT. Its translation: CASSRAVGDGELFF.

This clonotype appeared a few times. The rearrangement uses TRBV29-1 and TRBJ1-5; no reliable D call. The germline CDR1 and CDR2 sequences are SQVTM and ANQGSEA. The V and J ends lost 4 bases and 3 bases respectively, with 10 bases between them. The CDR3 spans 13 residues. CDR3 nucleotides: TGCAGCGTTGTATCCCAGGCCAATCAGCCCCAGCATTTT. It codes for CSVVSQANQPQHF.

This clonotype was seen ten or more times. The rearrangement uses TRBV5-6 and TRBJ2-1, with unresolved D. The CDR3 is 13 amino acids. Trimming took 2 bases from V and 3 from J, leaving 6 bases between them. CDR1 and CDR2 from the germline V gene are SGHDT and YYEEEE. The CDR3 loop is CASSFDNYNEQFF. DNA of the CDR3: TGTGCCAGCAGCTTTGACAACTACAATGAGCAGTTCTTC. The variable domain in full, completed from reference TRBV5-6 and TRBJ2-1, reads DAGVTQSPTHLIKTRGQQVTLRCSPKSGHDTVSWYQQALGQGPQFIFQYYEEEERQRGNFPDRFSGHQFPNYSSELNVNALLLGDSALYLCASSFDNYNEQFFGPGTRLTVL.

The chain uses TRBV5-8 and TRBJ2-3; perhaps TRBD2 as D (5 bases). CDR1 and CDR2 (germline): SGHTS, YDEGEE. Trimming shortened V by 0 bases and J by 6 bases, and 11 bases separated the two germline ends. This CDR3 spans 14 amino acids. CDR3 loop: CASSLGGDWDTQYF. The DNA for the CDR3 is TGTGCCAGCAGCTTGGGGGGAGACTGGGATACGCAGTATTTT.

The rearrangement joins TRBV5-1 to TRBJ2-5; TRBD1 matches 7 bases. This CDR3 region has 15 residues. With 4 bases clipped from V and 2 bases from J, the junction kept 8 bases outside the gene matches. CDR1 is SGHRS and CDR2 is YFSETQ in the germline V gene. The DNA for the CDR3 is TGCGCCAGCAGCACCGGGACAGTGCTACAAGAGACCCAGTACTTC. It yields the protein CASSTGTVLQETQYF.

Ten or more counts support this clonotype. This chain links TRBV7-9 with TRBJ2-3; a possible D gene is TRBD1 (5 bases). Between the trimmed V and J ends, which lost 5 bases and 7 bases, there was a span of 10 bases. Germline CDR1 and CDR2: SEHNR and FQNEAQ (reference sequence). This CDR3 region has 12 residues. The CDR3 sequence is CASSPRTNTQYF. CDR3 DNA sequence: TGTGCCAGCAGCCCTAGGACAAATACGCAGTATTTT. The full variable domain, rest sourced from reference TRBV7-9 and TRBJ2-3, is DTGVSQNPRHKITKRGQNVTFRCDPISEHNRLYWYRQTLGQGPEFLTYFQNEAQLEKSRLLSDRFSAERPKGSFSTLEIQRTEQGDSAMYLCASSPRTNTQYFGPGTRLTVL.

This clonotype was observed many times. The chain carries TRBV4-3 and TRBJ1-5, with 7 bases that match TRBD1. V dropped 5 bases and J dropped 2; count of bases not matched to a gene: 3. The CDR3 runs 14 residues. Germline V CDR1 and CDR2: LGHNA, YSLEER. The CDR3 loop reads CASSRGPGNQPQHF. The CDR3 bases are TGCGCCAGCAGCAGGGGGCCCGGCAATCAGCCCCAGCATTTT.

The gene calls are TRBV4-3 and TRBJ2-5; no firm D call. Germline assignment: CDR1 LGHNA and CDR2 YSLEER. This CDR3 has 14 residues. V was pared by 0 bases and J by 0 bases, with 5 bases between. This CDR3 is CASSQDLYQETQYF. CDR3 bases: TGCGCCAGCAGCCAAGACCTCTACCAAGAGACCCAGTACTTC.

This clonotype was seen repeatedly, ten times or more. V is TRBV7-9 and J is TRBJ2-4; D is possibly TRBD1 (6 bases). V was pared by 1 base and J by 4 bases, with 8 bases between. The germline V gene encodes CDR1 SEHNR and CDR2 FQNEAQ (reference sequence). The CDR3 is 14 residues long. The CDR3 loop is CASSLVTGKNIQYF. In DNA, the CDR3 is TGTGCCAGCAGCTTAGTAACAGGGAAAAACATTCAGTACTTC.